This record looks at one T cell receptor (beta chain) sequence and its context. What it recognizes is unknown. The sample originates from a study of T cells in Graves' hyperthyroidism and ophthalmopathy. Exclusion of patients followed from uncontrolled infection, other autoimmune disease, pregnancy or lactation. Based on clinical symptoms, serum thyroxine and TRAb, thyroid ultrasound and orbital computed tomography, diagnoses were reached. CDR1 is DFQATT, CDR2 SNEGSKA, per germline (reference sequence). Trimming cost V 0 bases and J 2 bases, with 16 bases left between them. The CDR3 length is 17 residues. Overall study findings and caveats: Within blood appeared most thyroid clonotypes that had expanded above 0.001.

TCR beta CDR3 regions were amplified from RNA. Carried out on the TCR CDR3, a first-round RT-PCR used the HTBI primer set. Each CDR3 protein gets one entry after TCRdb re-called the multiplex PCR reads with MiXCR. The table lists about 530,000 distinct CDR3 sequences, roughly a sixth of them singletons, with around 17% in the top ten. This TCR was recovered from a woman aged 18 to 35 with Graves' ophthalmopathy. Sequencing was carried out using blood. The rearrangement joins TRBV20-1 to TRBJ2-2; D is possibly TRBD2 (6 bases). CDR3 coding DNA: TGCAGTGCTAGAGATCTCTGGGCTAGCGATAACACCGGGGAGCTGTTTTTT. This codes for CSARDLWASDNTGELFF.